This T cell receptor (beta chain) was obtained from a study of beta chain features in type 1 diabetes. Study summary: Comparable age, gender and cell yields were observed in patients relative to healthy donors.

Study-level points and caveats: The study found moderately but significantly shorter TCRB CDR3s in all four CD4+ subsets of Type 1 diabetes patients. Comparison showed that naive, central memory and Treg TCRB repertoires appeared more similar among patients than among healthy donors. Sequencing of cDNA might inflate the share of cells that strongly express TCR. Although PCR might favor shorter templates, it would do so equally in patients and controls.

V lost 2 bases and J lost 7, with 8 bases in between. There are 12 residues in the CDR3. Per germline, CDR1 MDHEN and CDR2 SYDVKM. Worth noting for this clone: Its antigen is unidentified.

Expressed TCRB transcripts were sequenced because the isolated RNA had all been reverse transcribed beforehand. Measured with immunoSEQ multiplex PCR; TCRdb has only the in-frame clones, and not every one. The data contain a few hundred thousand clones, about 12% of them seen just once; the ten biggest clones take up around 0.0099%. The V call is TRBV28, the J call TRBJ1-1; TRBD1 might be the D (5 bases). The receptor was derived from a young woman with type 1 diabetes. Sequences were obtained from naive CD4+ T cells from blood. CDR3 DNA: TGTGCCAGCAGTTTAGTACAGGATGAAGCTTTCTTT. It yields the protein CASSLVQDEAFF.